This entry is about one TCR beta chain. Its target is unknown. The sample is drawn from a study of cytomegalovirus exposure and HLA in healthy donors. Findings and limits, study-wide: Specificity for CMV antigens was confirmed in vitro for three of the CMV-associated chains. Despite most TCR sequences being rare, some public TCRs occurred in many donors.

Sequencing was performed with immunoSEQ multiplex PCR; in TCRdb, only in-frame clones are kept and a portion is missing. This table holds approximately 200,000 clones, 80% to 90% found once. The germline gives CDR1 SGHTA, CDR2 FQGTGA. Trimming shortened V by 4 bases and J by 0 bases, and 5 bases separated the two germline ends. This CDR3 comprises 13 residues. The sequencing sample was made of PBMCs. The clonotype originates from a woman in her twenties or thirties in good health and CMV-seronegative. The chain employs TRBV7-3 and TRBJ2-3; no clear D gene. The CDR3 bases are TGTGCCAGCAGCTCCTTGAGCACAGATACGCAGTATTTT. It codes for CASSSLSTDTQYF. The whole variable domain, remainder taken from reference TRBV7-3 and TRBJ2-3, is GAGVSQTPSNKVTEKGKYVELRCDPISGHTALYWYRQSLGQGPEFLIYFQGTGAADDSGLPNDRFFAVRPEGSVSTLKIQRTERGDSAVYLCASSSLSTDTQYFGPGTRLTVL.